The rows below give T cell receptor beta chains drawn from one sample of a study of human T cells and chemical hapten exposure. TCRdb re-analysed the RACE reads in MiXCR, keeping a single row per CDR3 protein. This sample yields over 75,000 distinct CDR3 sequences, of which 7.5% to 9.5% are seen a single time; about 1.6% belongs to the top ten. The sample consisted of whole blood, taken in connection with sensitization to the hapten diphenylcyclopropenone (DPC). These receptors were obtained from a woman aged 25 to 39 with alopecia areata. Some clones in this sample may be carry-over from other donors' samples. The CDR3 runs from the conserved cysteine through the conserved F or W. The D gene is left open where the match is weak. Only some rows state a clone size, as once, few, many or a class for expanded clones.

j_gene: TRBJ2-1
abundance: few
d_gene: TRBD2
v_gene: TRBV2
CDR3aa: CASSPRPTSGGTWSSYNEQFF
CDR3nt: TGTGCCAGCAGCCCCAGGCCGACTAGCGGGGGGACTTGGAGCTCCTACAATGAGCAGTTCTTC

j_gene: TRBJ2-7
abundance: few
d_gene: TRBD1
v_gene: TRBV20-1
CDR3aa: CSAQVGTGNAYEQYF
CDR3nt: TGCAGTGCTCAAGTTGGGACAGGGAATGCCTACGAGCAGTACTTC

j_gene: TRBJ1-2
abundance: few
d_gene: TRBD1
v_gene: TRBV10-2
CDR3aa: CASIAPDRGKGYTF
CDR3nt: TGCGCCAGCATTGCCCCCGACAGGGGGAAGGGCTACACCTTC

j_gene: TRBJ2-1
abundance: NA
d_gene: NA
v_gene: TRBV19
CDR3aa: CASLSGQGLGYEQFF
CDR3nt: TGTGCCAGTCTATCGGGTCAGGGGCTAGGGTATGAGCAGTTCTTC

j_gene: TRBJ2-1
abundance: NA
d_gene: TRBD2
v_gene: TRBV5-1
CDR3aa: CASSFPLVAGGSSYNEQFF
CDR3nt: TGCGCCAGCAGCTTTCCGCTAGTAGCGGGGGGGAGCTCCTACAATGAGCAGTTCTTC

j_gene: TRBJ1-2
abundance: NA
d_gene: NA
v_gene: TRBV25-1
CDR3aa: CASSPDYGYTF
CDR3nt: TGTGCCAGCAGTCCCGACTATGGCTACACCTTC

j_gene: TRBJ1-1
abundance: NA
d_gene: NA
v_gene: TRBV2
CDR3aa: CASQAGTDTLKAFF
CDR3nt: TGTGCCAGCCAAGCCGGGACTGATACCTTGAAAGCTTTCTTT

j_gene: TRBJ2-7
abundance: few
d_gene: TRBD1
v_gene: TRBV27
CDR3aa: CASSPGQGWYEQYF
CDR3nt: TGTGCCAGCAGCCCGGGACAGGGGTGGTACGAGCAGTACTTC

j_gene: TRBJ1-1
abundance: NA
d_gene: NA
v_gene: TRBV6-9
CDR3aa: CATFSDSANTEAFF
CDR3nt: TGTGCCACGTTCTCAGACAGTGCGAACACTGAAGCTTTCTTT

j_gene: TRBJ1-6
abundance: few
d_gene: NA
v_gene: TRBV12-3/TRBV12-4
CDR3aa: CASSLATQAPLHF
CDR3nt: TGTGCCAGCAGTTTAGCCACCCAGGCACCCCTCCACTTT

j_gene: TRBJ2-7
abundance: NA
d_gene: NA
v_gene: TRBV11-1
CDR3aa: CASSGSRYEQYF
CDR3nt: TGTGCCAGCAGCGGGAGCCGGTACGAGCAGTACTTC

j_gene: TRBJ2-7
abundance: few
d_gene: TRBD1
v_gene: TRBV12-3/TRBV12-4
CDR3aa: CASSKTGFSYEQYF
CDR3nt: TGTGCCAGCAGTAAGACAGGGTTCTCCTACGAGCAGTACTTC

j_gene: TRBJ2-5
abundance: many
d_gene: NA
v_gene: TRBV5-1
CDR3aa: CASSSEGRAGETQYF
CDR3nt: TGCGCCAGCAGCTCCGAGGGACGGGCGGGGGAGACCCAGTACTTC

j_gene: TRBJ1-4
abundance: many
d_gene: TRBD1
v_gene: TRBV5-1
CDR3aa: CASSFGQGRRTNEKLFF
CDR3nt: TGCGCCAGCAGCTTCGGACAGGGGAGGAGGACTAATGAAAAACTGTTTTTT

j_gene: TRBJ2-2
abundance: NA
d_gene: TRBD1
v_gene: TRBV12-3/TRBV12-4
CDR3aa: CASRTGTGTGELFF
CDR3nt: TGTGCCAGCAGGACCGGGACAGGGACCGGGGAGCTGTTTTTT

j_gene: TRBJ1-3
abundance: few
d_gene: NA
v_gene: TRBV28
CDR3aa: CASSLGLGNTIYF
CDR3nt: TGTGCCAGCAGTTTAGGTCTGGGAAACACCATATATTTT

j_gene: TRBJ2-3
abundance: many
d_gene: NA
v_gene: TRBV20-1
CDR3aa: CSASGGGADTQYF
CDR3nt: TGCAGTGCTAGTGGGGGTGGGGCAGATACGCAGTATTTT

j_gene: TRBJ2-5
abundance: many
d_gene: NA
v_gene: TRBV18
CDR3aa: CASSPTGTGTQYF
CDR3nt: TGTGCCAGCTCACCTACAGGGACCGGGACCCAGTACTTC

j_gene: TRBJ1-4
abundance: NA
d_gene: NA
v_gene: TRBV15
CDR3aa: CATSSSSGNEDEKLFF
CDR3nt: TGTGCCACCAGCTCAAGCTCAGGGAACGAGGATGAAAAACTGTTTTTT

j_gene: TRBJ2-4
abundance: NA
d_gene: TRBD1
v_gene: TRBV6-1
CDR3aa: CASFRTGGNIQYF
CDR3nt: TGTGCCAGCTTCCGGACAGGGGGCAACATTCAGTACTTC